A selection of T cell receptor beta chains follows, all from one sample in a study of blood T cell repertoires in COVID-19. Only in-frame clones appear in the TCRdb table, and some are missing; sequencing was by immunoSEQ multiplex PCR. The table records roughly 70,000 clones, roughly three quarters of them present only once. The sample taken for sequencing was peripheral blood. These receptor sequences come from a woman aged 55 to 70 with acute or convalescent COVID-19. Both conserved end residues are part of each CDR3. D genes are given only for firm matches. Size is stated for part of the rows, as once, few or many counts, or as a class when the clone is expanded.

v_gene: TRBV7-9
abundance: .
j_gene: TRBJ2-3
d_gene: .
CDR3aa: CACGASRKGDTQYF
CDR3nt: TGTGCCTGCGGGGCCTCACGGAAAGGGGATACGCAGTATTTT

v_gene: TRBV5-1
abundance: few
j_gene: TRBJ1-1
d_gene: .
CDR3aa: CASSLGGQGPSEAFF
CDR3nt: TGCGCCAGCAGCTTGGGGGGACAAGGGCCATCTGAAGCTTTCTTT

v_gene: TRBV11-2
abundance: once
j_gene: TRBJ1-1
d_gene: .
CDR3aa: CASNPRGGTEAFF
CDR3nt: TGTGCCAGCAACCCCCGGGGGGGCACTGAAGCTTTCTTT

v_gene: TRBV4-1
abundance: few
j_gene: TRBJ2-7
d_gene: TRBD1
CDR3aa: CASSQPDRGYEQYF
CDR3nt: TGCGCCAGCAGCCAACCCGACAGGGGCTACGAGCAGTACTTC

v_gene: TRBV4-1
abundance: .
j_gene: TRBJ2-3
d_gene: TRBD2
CDR3aa: CASSPEGLATDTQYF
CDR3nt: TGCGCCAGCAGCCCAGAGGGACTAGCGACAGATACGCAGTATTTT

v_gene: TRBV19
abundance: .
j_gene: TRBJ2-5
d_gene: .
CDR3aa: CASGRETQYF
CDR3nt: TGTGCCAGTGGCAGAGAGACCCAGTACTTC

v_gene: TRBV3-1/TRBV3-2
abundance: .
j_gene: TRBJ1-4
d_gene: TRBD1
CDR3aa: CASSQFGRGLEKLFF
CDR3nt: TGTGCCAGCAGCCAATTCGGCAGGGGGCTTGAAAAACTGTTTTTT

v_gene: TRBV3-1/TRBV3-2
abundance: once
j_gene: TRBJ2-5
d_gene: .
CDR3aa: CASSQGTIKPYF
CDR3nt: TGTGCCAGCAGCCAAGGCACAATCAAACCTTACTTC

v_gene: TRBV28
abundance: .
j_gene: TRBJ2-2
d_gene: TRBD1
CDR3aa: CASRNIPGQGSTGELFF
CDR3nt: TGTGCCAGCAGGAATATTCCGGGACAGGGGTCCACCGGGGAGCTGTTTTTT

v_gene: TRBV11-3
abundance: .
j_gene: TRBJ2-1
d_gene: .
CDR3aa: CASSLERGTYNEQFF
CDR3nt: TGTGCCAGCAGCTTAGAAAGGGGGACATACAATGAGCAGTTCTTC

v_gene: TRBV29-1
abundance: .
j_gene: TRBJ2-3
d_gene: TRBD2
CDR3aa: CSVVLAGGSTDTQYF
CDR3nt: TGCAGCGTGGTACTAGCGGGGGGTTCCACAGATACGCAGTATTTT

v_gene: TRBV7-9
abundance: .
j_gene: TRBJ1-5
d_gene: .
CDR3aa: CASSLSGPYSNQPQHF
CDR3nt: TGTGCCAGCAGCTTATCTGGGCCTTATAGCAATCAGCCCCAGCATTTT

v_gene: TRBV11-2
abundance: .
j_gene: TRBJ2-1
d_gene: .
CDR3aa: CASSLGLYNEQFF
CDR3nt: TGTGCCAGCAGCCTTGGCCTCTACAATGAGCAGTTCTTC

v_gene: TRBV4-2
abundance: .
j_gene: TRBJ1-2
d_gene: .
CDR3aa: CASSQDPRGGGYTF
CDR3nt: TGTGCCAGCAGCCAAGATCCCAGGGGCGGCGGCTACACCTTC

v_gene: TRBV28
abundance: .
j_gene: TRBJ2-7
d_gene: .
CDR3aa: CASALAVGGGFSYEQYF
CDR3nt: TGTGCCAGCGCCCTAGCCGTAGGAGGGGGCTTCTCCTACGAGCAGTACTTC

v_gene: TRBV3-1/TRBV3-2
abundance: .
j_gene: TRBJ1-5
d_gene: .
CDR3aa: CASSQGGDQPQHF
CDR3nt: TGTGCCAGCAGCCAAGGGGGAGATCAGCCCCAGCATTTT

v_gene: TRBV6-1
abundance: .
j_gene: TRBJ1-1
d_gene: TRBD1
CDR3aa: CASSEPGQGLGGAFF
CDR3nt: TGTGCCAGCAGTGAGCCGGGACAGGGCCTGGGGGGGGCTTTCTTT

v_gene: TRBV7-2
abundance: .
j_gene: TRBJ2-5
d_gene: TRBD2
CDR3aa: CASRTSGGVETQYF
CDR3nt: TGTGCCAGTCGGACTAGCGGAGGTGTAGAGACCCAGTACTTC

v_gene: TRBV7-2
abundance: few
j_gene: TRBJ2-1
d_gene: TRBD1
CDR3aa: CASSIQGANEQFF
CDR3nt: TGTGCCAGCAGCATACAGGGGGCTAATGAGCAGTTCTTC

v_gene: TRBV9
abundance: few
j_gene: TRBJ2-3
d_gene: TRBD2
CDR3aa: CASSVEGGGSTDTQYF
CDR3nt: TGTGCCAGCAGCGTAGAAGGCGGGGGAAGCACAGATACGCAGTATTTT

v_gene: TRBV7-9
abundance: .
j_gene: TRBJ1-1
d_gene: .
CDR3aa: CASSLEGEAFF
CDR3nt: TGTGCCAGCAGCTTGGAGGGCGAAGCTTTCTTT

v_gene: TRBV19
abundance: .
j_gene: TRBJ2-2
d_gene: .
CDR3aa: CASSMAGNNGELFF
CDR3nt: TGTGCCAGTAGTATGGCGGGGAACAACGGGGAGCTGTTTTTT

v_gene: TRBV13
abundance: .
j_gene: TRBJ2-3
d_gene: TRBD2
CDR3aa: CASSLGLAGGPTDTQYF
CDR3nt: TGTGCCAGCAGCTTGGGACTAGCGGGGGGGCCAACAGATACGCAGTATTTT

v_gene: TRBV25-1
abundance: .
j_gene: TRBJ1-2
d_gene: .
CDR3aa: CASSEAGTGYGYTF
CDR3nt: TGTGCCAGCAGTGAAGCGGGGACGGGCTATGGCTACACCTTC

v_gene: TRBV7-9
abundance: .
j_gene: TRBJ2-5
d_gene: .
CDR3aa: CASSPDSGFKTQYF
CDR3nt: TGTGCCAGCAGCCCCGACTCAGGGTTCAAGACCCAGTACTTC

v_gene: TRBV7-8
abundance: few
j_gene: TRBJ2-7
d_gene: TRBD1
CDR3aa: CASNPQATGGDFIYEQYF
CDR3nt: TGTGCCAGCAACCCCCAAGCGACAGGGGGCGATTTCATTTACGAGCAGTACTTC

v_gene: TRBV14
abundance: .
j_gene: TRBJ1-2
d_gene: TRBD1
CDR3aa: CASSQVRGLGYTF
CDR3nt: TGTGCCAGCAGCCAAGTCAGGGGGCTAGGCTACACCTTC

v_gene: TRBV2
abundance: .
j_gene: TRBJ2-5
d_gene: .
CDR3aa: CASSDEGLPSETQYF
CDR3nt: TGTGCCAGCAGTGACGAAGGACTCCCTAGTGAGACCCAGTACTTC

v_gene: TRBV2
abundance: .
j_gene: TRBJ1-5
d_gene: .
CDR3aa: CASTQGGRNQPQHF
CDR3nt: TGTGCCAGCACACAGGGCGGGAGAAATCAGCCCCAGCATTTT

v_gene: TRBV19
abundance: .
j_gene: TRBJ1-6
d_gene: .
CDR3aa: CASSNPQGSPYNSPLHF
CDR3nt: TGTGCCAGTAGTAACCCACAGGGATCGCCTTATAATTCACCCCTCCACTTT

v_gene: TRBV7-7
abundance: .
j_gene: TRBJ2-7
d_gene: TRBD1
CDR3aa: CASSKGQGYEQYF
CDR3nt: TGTGCTAGCAGCAAGGGACAGGGTTACGAGCAGTACTTC

v_gene: TRBV6-5
abundance: .
j_gene: TRBJ1-5
d_gene: .
CDR3aa: CASSGGRNQPQHF
CDR3nt: TGTGCCAGCTCGGGGGGAAGGAATCAGCCCCAGCATTTT

v_gene: TRBV5-5
abundance: .
j_gene: TRBJ2-7
d_gene: TRBD2
CDR3aa: CASSKYSGGLGYEQYF
CDR3nt: TGTGCCAGCAGCAAGTATAGCGGGGGTCTTGGCTACGAGCAGTACTTC

v_gene: TRBV6-5
abundance: .
j_gene: TRBJ1-2
d_gene: TRBD1
CDR3aa: CASSFRDRGHYGYTF
CDR3nt: TGTGCCAGCAGTTTCCGGGACAGGGGGCACTATGGCTACACCTTC

v_gene: TRBV3-1/TRBV3-2
abundance: .
j_gene: TRBJ1-3
d_gene: .
CDR3aa: CASSTRGGNTIYF
CDR3nt: TGTGCCAGCAGCACCAGAGGGGGAAACACCATATATTTT

v_gene: TRBV9
abundance: .
j_gene: TRBJ1-1
d_gene: TRBD1
CDR3aa: CASSVGGTGPPTAAFF
CDR3nt: TGTGCCAGCAGCGTAGGAGGGACAGGGCCACCGACCGCAGCTTTCTTT

v_gene: TRBV5-5
abundance: .
j_gene: TRBJ2-3
d_gene: TRBD1
CDR3aa: CASSWAGGPDTQYF
CDR3nt: TGTGCCAGCAGCTGGGCAGGGGGACCAGATACGCAGTATTTT

v_gene: TRBV28
abundance: .
j_gene: TRBJ1-1
d_gene: .
CDR3aa: CASSSRVDTEAFF
CDR3nt: TGTGCCAGCAGTTCGAGGGTGGACACTGAAGCTTTCTTT

v_gene: TRBV28
abundance: .
j_gene: TRBJ1-6
d_gene: TRBD1
CDR3aa: CASSQDRGRSPLHF
CDR3nt: TGTGCCAGCAGTCAGGACAGGGGGCGGTCACCCCTCCACTTT

v_gene: TRBV5-1
abundance: .
j_gene: TRBJ2-7
d_gene: .
CDR3aa: CASSLPRNTALNPYEQYF
CDR3nt: TGCGCCAGCAGCTTGCCGAGAAACACAGCCCTGAACCCCTACGAGCAGTACTTC

v_gene: TRBV28
abundance: .
j_gene: TRBJ1-2
d_gene: .
CDR3aa: CASLTELPNYGYTF
CDR3nt: TGTGCCAGCCTGACAGAACTACCTAACTATGGCTACACCTTC

v_gene: TRBV24-1
abundance: .
j_gene: TRBJ1-5
d_gene: .
CDR3aa: CAPQKDWSLSNQPQHF
CDR3nt: TGTGCCCCCCAAAAGGACTGGAGTTTAAGCAATCAGCCCCAGCATTTT

v_gene: TRBV7-2
abundance: .
j_gene: TRBJ2-7
d_gene: .
CDR3aa: CASSLLGGPPQMEQYF
CDR3nt: TGTGCCAGCAGCTTACTCGGGGGGCCCCCCCAAATGGAGCAGTACTTC

v_gene: TRBV5-1
abundance: few
j_gene: TRBJ1-2
d_gene: .
CDR3aa: CASSLEQGWGYTF
CDR3nt: TGCGCCAGCAGCTTGGAGCAGGGCTGGGGCTACACCTTC

v_gene: TRBV2
abundance: .
j_gene: TRBJ1-1
d_gene: .
CDR3aa: CASRRDNTEAFF
CDR3nt: TGTGCCAGCAGGAGGGATAACACTGAAGCTTTCTTT

v_gene: TRBV4-2
abundance: .
j_gene: TRBJ1-3
d_gene: .
CDR3aa: CASSQEGAASGNTIYF
CDR3nt: TGTGCCAGCAGCCAAGAGGGGGCTGCCTCTGGAAACACCATATATTTT

v_gene: TRBV4-1
abundance: .
j_gene: TRBJ2-4
d_gene: .
CDR3aa: CASSQVSVVLAKNIQYF
CDR3nt: TGCGCCAGCAGCCAAGTGAGTGTAGTTCTAGCCAAAAACATTCAGTACTTC

v_gene: TRBV12-3/TRBV12-4
abundance: .
j_gene: TRBJ2-7
d_gene: .
CDR3aa: CASSPGTYEQYF
CDR3nt: TGTGCCAGCAGTCCCGGGACCTACGAGCAGTACTTC

v_gene: TRBV7-2
abundance: .
j_gene: TRBJ2-5
d_gene: TRBD2
CDR3aa: CASSPRRGETQYF
CDR3nt: TGTGCCAGCAGCCCCAGGCGGGGGGAGACCCAGTACTTC

v_gene: TRBV19
abundance: .
j_gene: TRBJ1-2
d_gene: TRBD1
CDR3aa: CASSPSSGQNYGYTF
CDR3nt: TGTGCCAGTAGTCCATCCTCGGGACAGAACTATGGCTACACCTTC

v_gene: TRBV19
abundance: .
j_gene: TRBJ1-2
d_gene: .
CDR3aa: CASSLQGSWYGYTF
CDR3nt: TGTGCCAGTAGTCTTCAGGGTAGTTGGTATGGCTACACCTTC

v_gene: TRBV30
abundance: .
j_gene: TRBJ1-1
d_gene: .
CDR3aa: CAWSVGQNTEAFF
CDR3nt: TGTGCCTGGAGTGTAGGACAGAACACTGAAGCTTTCTTT

v_gene: TRBV5-4
abundance: many
j_gene: TRBJ1-1
d_gene: .
CDR3aa: CASSSGEGTEAFF
CDR3nt: TGTGCCAGCAGCTCAGGGGAGGGCACTGAAGCTTTCTTT

v_gene: TRBV6-4
abundance: .
j_gene: TRBJ1-1
d_gene: TRBD1
CDR3aa: CASRPGTANTEAFF
CDR3nt: TGTGCCAGCAGACCCGGGACAGCCAACACTGAAGCTTTCTTT

v_gene: TRBV6-2/TRBV6-3
abundance: .
j_gene: TRBJ1-2
d_gene: .
CDR3aa: CASSYAQAQGRNGYTF
CDR3nt: TGTGCCAGCAGTTACGCCCAGGCGCAGGGAAGAAATGGCTACACCTTC